A selection of T cell receptor beta chains follows, all from one sample in a study of CD8+ T cells in alopecia areata. Clones were sequenced by immunoSEQ multiplex PCR, and TCRdb holds only the in-frame ones, with some missing. The table shows approximately 120,000 clones, with about 59% occurring only once. Sequenced material: CD4+ T cells sorted from blood, taken at week 4, from a patient treated with tofacitinib. These TCRs come from a human donor with alopecia areata. The CDR3 runs from the conserved cysteine through the conserved F or W. The D gene is left open where the match is weak. Rows may omit the clone size; those that give it use once, few, many or a size class.

V	J	size	D	DNA	CDR3
TRBV5-1	TRBJ2-3	.	.	TGCGCCAGCAGCTTAGGGAGTGTCAGCACAGATACGCAGTATTTT	CASSLGSVSTDTQYF
TRBV29-1	TRBJ1-2	.	TRBD1	TGCAGCGTGGACAGGGCGGGGAACTATGGCTACACCTTC	CSVDRAGNYGYTF
TRBV9	TRBJ2-6	few	.	TGTGCCAGCAGCGTGACAAGCGGGGCCAACGTCCTGACTTTC	CASSVTSGANVLTF
TRBV29-1	TRBJ1-2	.	.	TGCAGCGTTGAAGATCTAGCGGGGCAGATCTATGGCTACACCTTC	CSVEDLAGQIYGYTF
TRBV6-5	TRBJ1-6	few	.	TGTGCCAGCAGTTACTCGAGTCAGGATAATTCACCCCTCCACTTT	CASSYSSQDNSPLHF
TRBV28	TRBJ1-5	once	TRBD1	TGTGCCTGCCGGGGACAGGGGAGTCATCAGCCCCAGCATTTT	CACRGQGSHQPQHF
TRBV6-6	TRBJ1-5	.	.	TGTGCCAGCACCCCGTCGGGCCAGAAGGATCAGCCCCAGCATTTT	CASTPSGQKDQPQHF
TRBV5-4	TRBJ2-5	.	TRBD2	TGTGCCAGCAGCCCTAGCGGGGGGCTCCAAGAGACCCAGTACTTC	CASSPSGGLQETQYF
TRBV15	TRBJ1-1	.	.	TGTGCCACCAGCCCAGAACAGGACGACACTGAAGCTTTCTTT	CATSPEQDDTEAFF
TRBV19	TRBJ1-3	few	TRBD1	TGTGCCAGCACCGACAGGGCCGACTCTGGAAACACCATATATTTT	CASTDRADSGNTIYF
TRBV18	TRBJ2-5	few	.	TGTGCCAGCTCACCGCAAGAGACCCAGTACTTC	CASSPQETQYF
TRBV29-1	TRBJ2-5	.	.	TGCAGCATTGCAGTTGGGGAGACCCAGTACTTC	CSIAVGETQYF
TRBV29-1	TRBJ2-7	few	.	TGCAGCGTTGTACTCCACAGGAGACCCTACGAGCAGTACTTC	CSVVLHRRPYEQYF
TRBV19	TRBJ2-1	once	TRBD2	TGTGCCAGTAGTATGGGGCGGGGGACCGACAATGAGCAGTTCTTC	CASSMGRGTDNEQFF
TRBV18	TRBJ1-5	.	.	TGTGCCAGCTCACCAGGCAGGGGAGTCAATCAGCCCCAGCATTTT	CASSPGRGVNQPQHF
TRBV27	TRBJ2-1	once	.	TGTGCCAGCAGTTTGGAACGGACAGTTTACAATGAGCAGTTCTTC	CASSLERTVYNEQFF
TRBV25-1	TRBJ2-2	few	.	TGTGCCAGCAGCCGGGGTATTACCGGGGAGCTGTTTTTT	CASSRGITGELFF
TRBV9	TRBJ2-2	few	TRBD1	TGTGCCAGCAGCGCGACAGGGGGCACCGGGGAGCTGTTTTTT	CASSATGGTGELFF
TRBV27	TRBJ1-2	few	.	TGTGCCAGCTGGGGTTCAGGGACCTATGGCTACACCTTC	CASWGSGTYGYTF
TRBV5-1	TRBJ1-1	.	TRBD1	TGCGCCAGCAGCTTACGTACAGGGGGCAACACTGAAGCTTTCTTT	CASSLRTGGNTEAFF
TRBV30	TRBJ1-5	.	.	TGTGCCTGGAGTTCGGGTCGGAATCAGCCCCAGCATTTT	CAWSSGRNQPQHF
TRBV5-6	TRBJ2-5	few	.	TGTGCCAGCAGCTCCTCCTCTTCCTCAGGGGAGACCCAGTACTTC	CASSSSSSSGETQYF
TRBV15	TRBJ2-5	.	.	TGTGCCACCACAGGGGTTGTTGAGACCCAGTACTTC	CATTGVVETQYF
TRBV9	TRBJ1-2	few	.	TGTGCCAGCAGCGAAGACTACAGACTGACAGGAAACGGCTACACCTTC	CASSEDYRLTGNGYTF
TRBV4-2	TRBJ2-6	.	TRBD1	TGTGCCAGCAGCCAGAACCACAGGGGGCTAAGCTCTGGGGCCAACGTCCTGACTTTC	CASSQNHRGLSSGANVLTF
TRBV27	TRBJ2-5	.	TRBD1	TGTGCCAGCAGTCCTAAGGACAGGGCCGGACTGGAGACCCAGTACTTC	CASSPKDRAGLETQYF
TRBV27	TRBJ2-7	.	TRBD1	TGTGCCAGCAGGCCCGTCCGGGGACAGGGAAGAATCCCCTACGAGCAGTACTTC	CASRPVRGQGRIPYEQYF
TRBV4-3	TRBJ2-7	.	TRBD2	TGCGCCAGCAGTCCCCCGGGGGGTAGAGAGCAGTACTTC	CASSPPGGREQYF
TRBV5-1	TRBJ2-5	few	.	TGCGCCAGCAGCTTGGCCGCCTCTAATCTCTGGGCAGAGACCCAGTACTTC	CASSLAASNLWAETQYF
TRBV9	TRBJ2-1	few	.	TGTGCCAGCAGCGTAGGTGGTGGCCCCTACAATGAGCAGTTCTTC	CASSVGGGPYNEQFF
TRBV30	TRBJ2-3	once	TRBD1	TGTGCCTGGAGTCCATCAGGGGGCCCAGATACGCAGTATTTT	CAWSPSGGPDTQYF
TRBV28	TRBJ1-2	.	TRBD1	TGTGCCAGCAGTTTATTGGCAGGGGGCGGCTACACCTTC	CASSLLAGGGYTF
TRBV19	TRBJ2-7	.	.	TGTGCCAGTAGTAATGGACGAGGAGGCTACGAGCAGTACTTC	CASSNGRGGYEQYF
TRBV5-6	TRBJ2-3	few	TRBD2	TGTGCCAGCAGCTTTCCTAGCGGGACCACAGATACGCAGTATTTT	CASSFPSGTTDTQYF
TRBV29-1	TRBJ2-5	once	.	TGCAGCTCTGACAGTCAACAAGAGACCCAGTACTTC	CSSDSQQETQYF
TRBV5-4	TRBJ2-7	.	TRBD2	TGTGCCAGCAGCACTGGGACTAGCGGCTCCTACGAGCAGTACTTC	CASSTGTSGSYEQYF
TRBV19	TRBJ2-3	once	.	TGTGCCAGTAGCCTAAATGCAGATACGCAGTATTTT	CASSLNADTQYF
TRBV29-1	TRBJ2-7	.	TRBD1	TGCAGCGCTACCAGGGGGTACGAGCAGTACTTC	CSATRGYEQYF
TRBV7-9	TRBJ1-2	.	TRBD1	TGTGCCAGCAGCTCGGAGGCGGACGGACAGGACACACCGGGTGGCTACACCTTC	CASSSEADGQDTPGGYTF
TRBV7-9	TRBJ2-3	.	.	TGTGCCAGCAGCGCCGGCTCCGGGTTAGTCACAGATACGCAGTATTTT	CASSAGSGLVTDTQYF
TRBV30	TRBJ1-1	.	TRBD1	TGTGCCTGGAGTGGAGACAGGGCAACTGAAGCTTTCTTT	CAWSGDRATEAFF
TRBV7-2	TRBJ2-2	many	.	TGTGCCAGCAGTCCATTCAGCGTCTCCGGGGAGCTGTTTTTT	CASSPFSVSGELFF